This T cell receptor (beta chain) was observed in a study of technical replicates of blood from a few donors. Here immunoSEQ multiplex PCR was the method, and the copy in TCRdb shows in-frame clones only, minus some. The sample holds roughly 80,000 clones, approximately 89% seen once. The CDR3 is 14 residues long. The ends were cut back, 4 bases at V and 4 bases at J, with 13 bases in the middle. CDR1 is LGHNA, CDR2 YNFKEQ, per germline. The specimen sequenced was T cells isolated from PBMCs. The gene calls are TRBV4-2 and TRBJ2-5; D may be TRBD2 (7 bases). This sequence originates from a human donor in good health. CDR3 DNA sequence: TGTGCCAGCAGCCCCGGGGGGCTAGGAGAGACCCAGTACTTC. Amino acid sequence: CASSPGGLGETQYF.